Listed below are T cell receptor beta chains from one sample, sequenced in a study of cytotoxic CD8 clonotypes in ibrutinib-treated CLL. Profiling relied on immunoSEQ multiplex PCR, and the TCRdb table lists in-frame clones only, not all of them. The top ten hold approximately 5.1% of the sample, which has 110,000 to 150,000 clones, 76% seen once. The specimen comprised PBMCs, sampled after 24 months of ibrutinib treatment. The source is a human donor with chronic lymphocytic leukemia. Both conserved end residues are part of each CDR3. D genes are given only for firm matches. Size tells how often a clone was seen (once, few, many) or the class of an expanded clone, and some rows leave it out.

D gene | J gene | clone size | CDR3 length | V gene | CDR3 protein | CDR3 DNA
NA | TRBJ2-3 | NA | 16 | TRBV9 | CASSARGPHSTDTQYF | TGTGCCAGCAGCGCCCGAGGTCCCCATAGCACAGATACGCAGTATTTT
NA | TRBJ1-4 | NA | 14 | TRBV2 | CASTDRPGGEKLFF | TGTGCCAGCACGGACCGCCCTGGGGGAGAAAAACTGTTTTTT
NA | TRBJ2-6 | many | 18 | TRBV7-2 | CASSLLGRAPSGANVLTF | TGTGCCAGCAGCTTATTGGGGCGGGCCCCCTCTGGGGCCAACGTCCTGACTTTC
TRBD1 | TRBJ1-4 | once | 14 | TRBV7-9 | CASSLEGGPRSLFF | TGTGCCAGCAGCTTAGAAGGGGGCCCAAGAAGCCTGTTTTTT
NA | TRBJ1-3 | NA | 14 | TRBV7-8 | CASSLSASTNTIYF | TGTGCCAGCAGCTTATCGGCATCCACCAACACCATATATTTT
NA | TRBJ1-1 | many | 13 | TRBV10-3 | CAIREGGGTEAFF | TGTGCCATCAGGGAGGGGGGAGGCACTGAAGCTTTCTTT
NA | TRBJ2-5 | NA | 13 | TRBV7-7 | CASSFAYQETQYF | TGTGCTAGCAGCTTTGCATACCAAGAGACCCAGTACTTC
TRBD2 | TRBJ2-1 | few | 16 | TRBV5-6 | CASSPLAGAGHNEQFF | TGTGCCAGCAGCCCTTTAGCGGGAGCCGGTCACAATGAGCAGTTCTTC
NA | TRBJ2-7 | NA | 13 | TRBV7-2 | CASSPGPAYEQYF | TGTGCCAGCAGCCCCGGGCCAGCCTACGAGCAGTACTTC
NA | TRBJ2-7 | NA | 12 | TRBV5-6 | CASSLGDYEQYF | TGTGCCAGCAGCTTAGGGGACTACGAGCAGTACTTC
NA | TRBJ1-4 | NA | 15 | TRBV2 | CASRPDGATNEKLFF | TGTGCCAGCAGGCCGGACGGCGCAACTAATGAAAAACTGTTTTTT
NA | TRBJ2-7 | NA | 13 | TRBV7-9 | CASSTTLSYEQYF | TGTGCCAGCAGCACTACACTTTCCTACGAGCAGTACTTC
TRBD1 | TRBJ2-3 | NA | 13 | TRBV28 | CASRQGNTDTQYF | TGTGCCAGCCGACAGGGAAACACAGATACGCAGTATTTT
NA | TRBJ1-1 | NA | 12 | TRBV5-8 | CASSFLSTRAFF | TGTGCCAGCAGCTTCTTATCCACCAGAGCTTTCTTT
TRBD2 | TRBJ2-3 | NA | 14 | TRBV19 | CASSPLMRGATQYF | TGTGCCAGTAGTCCCCTTATGCGGGGGGCTACGCAGTATTTT
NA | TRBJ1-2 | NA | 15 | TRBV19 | CASSLGGSVNYGYTF | TGTGCCAGTAGCTTGGGGGGGAGCGTTAACTATGGCTACACCTTC
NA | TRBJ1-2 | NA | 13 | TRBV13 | CASSLRWNYGYTF | TGTGCCAGCAGCTTAAGATGGAACTATGGCTACACCTTC
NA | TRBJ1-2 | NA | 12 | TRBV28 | CASTTRDGGYTF | TGTGCCAGCACCACCCGGGACGGTGGCTACACCTTC
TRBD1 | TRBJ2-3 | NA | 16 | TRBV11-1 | CASSTRTGASTDTQYF | TGTGCCAGCAGCACCCGGACAGGGGCTAGCACAGATACGCAGTATTTT
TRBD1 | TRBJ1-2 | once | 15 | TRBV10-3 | CAIRPLDRDLHGYTF | TGTGCCATCAGGCCCTTGGACAGGGATCTGCATGGCTACACCTTC
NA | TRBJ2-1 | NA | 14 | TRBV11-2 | CASSFNQGSNEQFF | TGTGCCAGCAGCTTCAACCAGGGATCCAATGAGCAGTTCTTC
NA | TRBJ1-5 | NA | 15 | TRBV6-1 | CASSGGAWIGQPQHF | TGTGCCAGCAGTGGAGGGGCCTGGATTGGTCAGCCCCAGCATTTT
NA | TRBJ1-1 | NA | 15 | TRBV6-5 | CASSYSGPWNTEAFF | TGTGCCAGCAGTTACTCGGGGCCGTGGAACACTGAAGCTTTCTTT
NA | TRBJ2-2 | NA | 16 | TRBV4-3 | CASSQGPSRDRGELFF | TGCGCCAGCAGCCAAGGGCCCAGCCGGGATCGCGGGGAGCTGTTTTTT
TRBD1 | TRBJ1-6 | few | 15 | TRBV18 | CASSPSQQGASPLHF | TGTGCCAGCTCACCCTCTCAACAGGGGGCCTCACCCCTCCACTTT
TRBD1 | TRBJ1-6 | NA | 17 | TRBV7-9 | CASSLVRDRASNSPLHF | TGTGCCAGCAGCTTAGTTCGGGACAGGGCATCCAATTCACCCCTCCACTTT
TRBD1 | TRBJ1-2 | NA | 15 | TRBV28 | CASSRNRGRAYGYTF | TGTGCCAGCAGCCGGAACAGGGGCCGCGCCTATGGCTACACCTTC
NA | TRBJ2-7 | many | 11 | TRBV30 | CAWGVAYEQYF | TGTGCCTGGGGGGTGGCCTACGAGCAGTACTTC
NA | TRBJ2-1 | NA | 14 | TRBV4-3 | CASSQDRRLAEQFF | TGCGCCAGCAGCCAAGACCGCCGGCTAGCGGAGCAGTTCTTC
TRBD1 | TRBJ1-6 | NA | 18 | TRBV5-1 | CASSPQGGSGTGGSPLHF | TGCGCCAGCAGCCCCCAAGGAGGCTCAGGGACAGGGGGTAGTCCCCTCCACTTT
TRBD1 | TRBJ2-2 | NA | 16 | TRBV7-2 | CASSPPGRGRTGELFF | TGTGCCAGCAGCCCCCCCGGTAGGGGGCGGACCGGGGAGCTGTTTTTT
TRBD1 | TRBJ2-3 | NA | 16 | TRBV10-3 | CAIRGGTGISTDTQYF | TGTGCCATCAGGGGTGGGACAGGGATAAGCACAGATACGCAGTATTTT
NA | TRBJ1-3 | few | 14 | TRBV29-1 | CSVGAGASGNTIYF | TGCAGCGTTGGGGCGGGGGCGTCTGGAAACACCATATATTTT
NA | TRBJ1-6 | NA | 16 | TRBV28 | CASRTAAQGGNSPLHF | TGTGCCAGCCGCACCGCGGCCCAGGGCGGGAATTCACCCCTCCACTTT
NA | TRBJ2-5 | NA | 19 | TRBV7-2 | CASSRPPLAPSWAIETQYF | TGTGCCAGCAGCCGGCCACCCCTCGCACCCTCATGGGCGATCGAGACCCAGTACTTC
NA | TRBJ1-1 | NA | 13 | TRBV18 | CASSPGLGTEAFF | TGTGCCAGCTCACCGGGACTAGGCACTGAAGCTTTCTTT
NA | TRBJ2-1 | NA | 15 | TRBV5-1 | CASVPLPSSYNEQFF | TGCGCCAGCGTCCCCCTGCCGAGCTCCTACAATGAGCAGTTCTTC
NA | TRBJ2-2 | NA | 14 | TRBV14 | CASSHFTATGELFF | TGTGCCAGCAGCCATTTTACAGCCACCGGGGAGCTGTTTTTT
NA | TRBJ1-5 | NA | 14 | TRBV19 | CASSIRQGNQPQHF | TGTGCCAGTAGTATTAGGCAGGGAAATCAGCCCCAGCATTTT
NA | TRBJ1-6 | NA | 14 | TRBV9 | CASRWRVPKTPLHF | TGTGCCAGCAGGTGGAGGGTCCCCAAGACACCCCTCCACTTT